This TCR beta chain was identified during a study of blood T cell repertoires in COVID-19. Study-level information: The United States, Italy and Spain were the sources of the acute and convalescent COVID-19 samples. In each case, the material was cDNA or gDNA derived from T cells, B-cell-depleted T cells, or PBMCs.

Authors' processing steps: Reference gene primer amplification yielded estimated nucleated cell counts. Data came from immunoSEQ multiplex PCR; TCRdb stores just in-frame clones and leaves some out. V and J calls plus clone size are reproduced from that table; the DNA served to infer D and trimming. This table holds some 42,000 clones, about nine tenths found once. Sequencing input: peripheral blood. This TCR was sampled from a human donor in a cohort sampled during active COVID-19.

The CDR3 is CASSPTFQGRNTEAFF. In DNA form, the CDR3 reads TGTGCCAGCAGCCCCACCTTTCAGGGAAGGAACACTGAAGCTTTCTTT. The rearrangement links TRBV7-9 to TRBJ1-1, with D possibly being TRBD1 (5 bases). Trimming removed 5 bases at V and 1 base at J, with 17 bases between. The CDR3 totals 16 residues. Per the germline V gene, CDR1 is SEHNR and CDR2 is FQNEAQ (reference sequence).